Listed below are T cell receptor beta chains from one sample, sequenced in a study of T cell responses to AZD1222 COVID-19 vaccine. The protocol was immunoSEQ multiplex PCR, while the TCRdb copy is restricted to in-frame clones and leaves out a portion. The table includes about 120,000 clones, approximately 87% detected once. Sequencing used peripheral blood, obtained on day 0 of AZD1222 vaccination. The receptor source for this set is an adult in good health. The CDR3 runs from the conserved cysteine through the conserved F or W. Each record gives: D gene, clone size, V gene, J gene, CDR3 protein, CDR3 DNA. A D gene is named only where the DNA matches it firmly. The listing skips clone size in some rows; elsewhere it reads once, few, many or a size class.

TRBD2	.	TRBV9	TRBJ2-1	CASSVDLRRGDPWNEQFF	TGTGCCAGCAGCGTAGATTTAAGGCGGGGGGACCCCTGGAATGAGCAGTTCTTC
TRBD1	.	TRBV7-2	TRBJ1-2	CASSLGTGEVETGYTF	TGTGCCAGCAGCTTAGGGACAGGGGAAGTTGAAACGGGCTACACCTTC
.	.	TRBV6-2/TRBV6-3	TRBJ1-5	CASSPRSSNQPQHF	TGTGCCAGCAGTCCCAGGAGCTCCAATCAGCCCCAGCATTTT
TRBD2	.	TRBV5-6	TRBJ2-7	CATGLAGRTYEQYF	TGTGCAACCGGACTAGCGGGGAGGACCTACGAGCAGTACTTC
TRBD1	.	TRBV19	TRBJ1-2	CASSTLTGINYGYTF	TGTGCCAGTAGCACCTTGACAGGGATCAACTATGGCTACACCTTC
.	many	TRBV5-5	TRBJ2-7	CASSLVGAFPYEQYF	TGTGCCAGCAGCTTGGTTGGAGCGTTCCCCTACGAGCAGTACTTC
TRBD1	.	TRBV29-1	TRBJ1-2	CSVRQGVYGYTF	TGCAGCGTACGACAGGGGGTATATGGCTACACCTTC
.	.	TRBV6-5	TRBJ1-1	CASVGNTEAFF	TGTGCCAGCGTCGGGAACACTGAAGCTTTCTTT
.	.	TRBV12-3/TRBV12-4	TRBJ2-3	CACRPRDTDTQYF	TGTGCCTGCAGGCCCCGGGACACAGATACGCAGTATTTT
.	.	TRBV5-4	TRBJ2-3	CASSPSFRGAQADTQYF	TGTGCCAGCAGCCCCTCCTTCCGGGGGGCGCAGGCAGATACGCAGTATTTT
.	.	TRBV5-1	TRBJ1-5	CASSLSYRVDSNQPQHF	TGCGCCAGCAGCTTGAGTTACAGGGTGGACAGCAATCAGCCCCAGCATTTT
.	.	TRBV3-1/TRBV3-2	TRBJ1-5	CASSQGGYSNQPQHF	TGTGCCAGCAGCCAAGGAGGGTATAGCAATCAGCCCCAGCATTTT
.	.	TRBV6-5	TRBJ1-2	CASSRQSYGYTF	TGTGCCAGCAGCCGACAGTCCTATGGCTACACCTTC
.	.	TRBV7-3	TRBJ1-1	CASSLEVVGRTEAFF	TGTGCCAGCAGCTTAGAAGTCGTAGGGCGGACTGAAGCTTTCTTT
.	.	TRBV7-2	TRBJ1-1	CASSPRIQGANTEAFF	TGTGCCAGCAGCCCTCGCATCCAGGGAGCGAACACTGAAGCTTTCTTT
.	.	TRBV18	TRBJ1-5	CASSVQDQPQHF	TGTGCCAGCTCAGTGCAGGATCAGCCCCAGCATTTT
TRBD2	once	TRBV7-9	TRBJ2-7	CASSLGRGTYEQYF	TGTGCCAGCAGCTTGGGGCGGGGGACCTACGAGCAGTACTTC
TRBD1	.	TRBV6-5	TRBJ1-5	CASSPGQRSNQPQHF	TGTGCCAGCAGCCCGGGACAGCGGAGCAATCAGCCCCAGCATTTT
.	few	TRBV12-3/TRBV12-4	TRBJ1-4	CASSSSGNEKLFF	TGTGCCAGCAGTTCATCCGGGAATGAAAAACTGTTTTTT
TRBD2	.	TRBV7-8	TRBJ2-1	CASRISGGWYNEQFF	TGTGCCAGCAGGATTAGCGGGGGGTGGTACAATGAGCAGTTCTTC
.	.	TRBV7-2	TRBJ1-5	CASSLGWVNQPQHF	TGTGCCAGCAGCTTAGGATGGGTCAATCAGCCCCAGCATTTT
.	.	TRBV6-1	TRBJ2-7	CASSEAPNGRGSYEQYF	TGTGCCAGCAGTGAAGCGCCCAACGGTAGGGGTTCCTACGAGCAGTACTTC
TRBD2	few	TRBV3-1/TRBV3-2	TRBJ2-7	CASSQGLAASYEQYF	TGTGCCAGCAGCCAGGGGCTAGCGGCCTCCTACGAGCAGTACTTC
TRBD2	.	TRBV10-3	TRBJ2-7	CAISGLAGVTYEQYF	TGTGCCATCAGTGGACTAGCGGGGGTTACCTACGAGCAGTACTTC
.	few	TRBV6-5	TRBJ1-1	CASSSTANTEAFF	TGTGCCAGCAGTTCAACAGCGAACACTGAAGCTTTCTTT
.	.	TRBV9	TRBJ1-5	CASTSENDQPQHF	TGTGCCAGCACCTCTGAGAACGATCAGCCCCAGCATTTT
TRBD1	.	TRBV29-1	TRBJ1-2	CSVYGTGKSYGYTF	TGCAGCGTTTATGGGACAGGAAAGTCCTATGGCTACACCTTC
.	.	TRBV29-1	TRBJ1-1	CSADLTGLGTEAFF	TGCAGCGCCGACCTGACAGGTCTGGGCACTGAAGCTTTCTTT
TRBD1	once	TRBV19	TRBJ1-4	CASSIEDRENEKLFF	TGTGCCAGTAGTATAGAGGACAGGGAGAACGAAAAACTGTTTTTT
.	.	TRBV18	TRBJ2-7	CASSLWAGAGEQYF	TGTGCCAGCTCACTATGGGCAGGGGCCGGCGAGCAGTACTTC
TRBD1	.	TRBV28	TRBJ1-1	CASSSGGAGTEAFF	TGTGCCAGCAGTTCAGGGGGCGCGGGAACTGAAGCTTTCTTT
.	.	TRBV11-2	TRBJ2-7	CASSLTFSASEFYEQYF	TGTGCCAGCAGCTTAACGTTCTCGGCTAGCGAGTTCTACGAGCAGTACTTC
.	once	TRBV4-3	TRBJ1-2	CASSQSARDNYGYTF	TGCGCCAGCAGCCAATCCGCCCGGGACAACTATGGCTACACCTTC
.	once	TRBV25-1	TRBJ1-1	CASSTHSLGGGTEAFF	TGTGCCAGCAGTACACACTCGTTGGGAGGTGGGACTGAAGCTTTCTTT
.	.	TRBV6-5	TRBJ1-2	CASSYSVQGVYGYTF	TGTGCCAGCAGTTATTCCGTACAGGGTGTCTATGGCTACACCTTC
.	.	TRBV3-1/TRBV3-2	TRBJ1-2	CASSQDLGNYGYTF	TGTGCCAGCAGCCAAGATCTAGGTAACTATGGCTACACCTTC
.	.	TRBV11-2	TRBJ1-1	CASSLAVGNTEAFF	TGTGCCAGCAGCTTAGCGGTAGGGAACACTGAAGCTTTCTTT
.	.	TRBV7-9	TRBJ2-3	CASSLTSDTQYF	TGTGCCAGCAGCTTGACTTCGGATACGCAGTATTTT
.	.	TRBV10-1	TRBJ2-5	CASSGRVGKETQYF	TGCGCCAGCAGTGGGCGGGTTGGCAAAGAGACCCAGTACTTC
.	many	TRBV7-9	TRBJ1-4	CASSSVGPSELFF	TGTGCCAGCAGCTCAGTGGGACCCTCAGAACTGTTTTTT
TRBD1	.	TRBV19	TRBJ1-2	CASSIRGLIHYGYTF	TGTGCCAGTAGTATCAGGGGGCTAATACACTATGGCTACACCTTC
.	.	TRBV7-2	TRBJ1-1	CASSLERRGVEAFF	TGTGCCAGCAGCTTAGAGAGGAGAGGGGTTGAAGCTTTCTTT
.	few	TRBV19	TRBJ2-7	CASSIVRARGTEQYF	TGTGCCAGTAGTATAGTAAGGGCCAGGGGAACCGAGCAGTACTTC
TRBD2	.	TRBV19	TRBJ2-5	CASSIGAGGRETQYF	TGTGCCAGTAGTATAGGAGCGGGGGGTAGAGAGACCCAGTACTTC
TRBD2	.	TRBV19	TRBJ2-5	CASSIGLAGGVKTQYF	TGTGCCAGTAGTATAGGACTAGCGGGGGGCGTAAAGACCCAGTACTTC